In this sample, the clone carrying this T cell receptor beta chain turned up once. The antigen remains unidentified. The CDR3 spans 14 residues. V was cut by 1 base and J by 1 base, with 6 bases left in between. Germline CDR1 is MNHEY and CDR2 is SVGAGI. RNA transcripts provided the source from which TCR beta CDR3 regions were amplified. TCR CDR3 underwent first-round RT-PCR with the HTBI primer set. TCRdb reanalysed the multiplex PCR reads using MiXCR and keeps one entry per CDR3 protein. The data show 550,000 to 650,000 distinct CDR3 sequences, with more than 11% seen just once and approximately 5.7% held by the top ten. The sample comes from a study of T cells in Graves' hyperthyroidism and ophthalmopathy. Diagnoses rested on clinical symptoms, serum thyroxine and TRAb, thyroid ultrasound and orbital computed tomography. Blood was obtained at the first hyperthyroidism diagnosis, which preceded any ophthalmopathy symptoms. Cells are PBMCs isolated from about 10 ml of fresh blood.

Regarding the study as a whole: Within blood appeared most thyroid clonotypes that had expanded above 0.001.

The sample taken for sequencing was blood. The chain is built from TRBV6-5 and TRBJ2-3; D not resolved. This sequence was found in a woman aged 25 to 45 with Graves' hyperthyroidism that later progressed to Graves' ophthalmopathy. Here the CDR3 DNA reads TGTGCCAGCAGTTACTTGCAGGGCACAGATACGCAGTATTTT. Translation gives CASSYLQGTDTQYF.